This T cell receptor beta chain originates from a study of beta chain features in type 1 diabetes. Study-wide results and caveats: Moderate but significant shortening of TCRB CDR3s was recorded in all four CD4+ subsets from Type 1 diabetes patients.

Researchers reported sorting CD4+ naive, central memory, regulatory and stem cell-like memory cells via CD45RO/CCR7/CD25/CD127/CD95/CD27. The sample holds one count of this clone. Antigen unknown. cDNA synthesis used the whole RNA isolate, giving expressed TCRB sequences. Repertoires were generated with immunoSEQ multiplex PCR, while TCRdb's copy carries only in-frame clones and drops some. The repertoire has 400,000 to 600,000 clones, about 32% of them found once; the top ten carry roughly 0.06%. Trimming removed 0 bases at V and 4 bases at J, with 6 bases between. Germline V gene data show CDR1 as SGHRS and CDR2 as YFSETQ. The CDR3 has 13 amino acids.

The origin of this receptor is a man aged 18 to 29 in good health. J is TRBJ2-3 and V is TRBV5-1; D remains unclear. The sample consisted of naive CD4+ T cells from blood. This CDR3 is CASSLAEADTQYF. CDR3 coding DNA: TGCGCCAGCAGCTTGGCCGAGGCAGATACGCAGTATTTT.